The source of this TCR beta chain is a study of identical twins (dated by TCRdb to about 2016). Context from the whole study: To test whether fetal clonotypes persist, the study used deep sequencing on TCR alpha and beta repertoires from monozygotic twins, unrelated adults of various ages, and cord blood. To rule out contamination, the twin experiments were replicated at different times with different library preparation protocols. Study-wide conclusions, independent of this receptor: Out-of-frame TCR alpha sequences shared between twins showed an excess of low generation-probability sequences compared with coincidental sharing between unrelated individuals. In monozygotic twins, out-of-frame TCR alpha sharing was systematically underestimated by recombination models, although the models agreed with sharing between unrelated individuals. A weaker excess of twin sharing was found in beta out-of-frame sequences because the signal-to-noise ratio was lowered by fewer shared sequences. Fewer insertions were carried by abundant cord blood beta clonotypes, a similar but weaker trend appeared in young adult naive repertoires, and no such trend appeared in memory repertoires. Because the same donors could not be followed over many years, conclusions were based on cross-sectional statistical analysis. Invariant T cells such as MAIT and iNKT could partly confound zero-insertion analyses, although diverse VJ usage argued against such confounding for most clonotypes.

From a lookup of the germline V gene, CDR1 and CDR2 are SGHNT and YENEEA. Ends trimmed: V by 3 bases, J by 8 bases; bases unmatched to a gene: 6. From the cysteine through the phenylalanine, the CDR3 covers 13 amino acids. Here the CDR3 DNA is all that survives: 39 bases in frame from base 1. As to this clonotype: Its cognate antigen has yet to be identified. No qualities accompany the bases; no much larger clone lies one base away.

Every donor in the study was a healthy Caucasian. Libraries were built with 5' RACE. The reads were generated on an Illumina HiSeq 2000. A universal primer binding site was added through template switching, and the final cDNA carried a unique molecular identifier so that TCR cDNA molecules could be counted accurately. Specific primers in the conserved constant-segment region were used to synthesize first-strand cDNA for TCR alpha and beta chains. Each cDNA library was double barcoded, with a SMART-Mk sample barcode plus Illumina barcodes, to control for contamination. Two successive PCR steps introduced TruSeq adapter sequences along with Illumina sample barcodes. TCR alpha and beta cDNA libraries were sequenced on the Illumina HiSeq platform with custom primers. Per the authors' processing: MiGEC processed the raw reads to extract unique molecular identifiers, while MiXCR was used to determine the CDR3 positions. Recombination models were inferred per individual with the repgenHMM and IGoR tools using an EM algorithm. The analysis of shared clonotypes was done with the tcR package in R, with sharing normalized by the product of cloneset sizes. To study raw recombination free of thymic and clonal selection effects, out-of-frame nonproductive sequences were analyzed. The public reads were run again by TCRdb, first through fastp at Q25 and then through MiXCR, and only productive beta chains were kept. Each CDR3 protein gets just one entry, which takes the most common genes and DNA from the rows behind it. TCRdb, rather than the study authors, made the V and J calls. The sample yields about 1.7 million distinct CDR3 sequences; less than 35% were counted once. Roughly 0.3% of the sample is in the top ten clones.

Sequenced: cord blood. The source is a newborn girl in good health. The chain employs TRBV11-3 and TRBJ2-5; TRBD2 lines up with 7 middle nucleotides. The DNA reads TGTGCCAGCAGCTTCAACGGGGGGTATACCCAGTACTTC. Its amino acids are CASSFNGGYTQYF. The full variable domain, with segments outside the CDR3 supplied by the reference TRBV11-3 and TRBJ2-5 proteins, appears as EAGVVQSPRYKIIEKKQPVAFWCNPISGHNTLYWYLQNLGQGPELLIRYENEEAVDDSQLPKDRFSAERLKGVDSTLKIQPAELGDSAVYLCASSFNGGYTQYFGPGTRLLVL.